The 27 T cell receptor beta chains given below trace back to one sample, sequenced in a study of blood T cell repertoires in COVID-19. Libraries were prepared by immunoSEQ multiplex PCR; TCRdb keeps only in-frame clonotypes and omits some of them. The sample yields hundreds of thousands of clones, roughly 85% seen once. Sample: PBMCs or T cells enriched from blood (not recorded which). These receptors were taken from a man younger than 45 who had recovered from COVID-19.

Here the CDR3 reads CASTGLAGGLLNEQFF. CDR3 DNA: TGTGCCAGTACCGGACTAGCGGGGGGGCTCTTGAATGAGCAGTTCTTC. The genes are TRBV19 and TRBJ2-1; 15 nucleotides agree with TRBD2. CDR3 size: 16 residues. Germline CDR1 reads LNHDA; CDR2 reads SQIVND (reference sequence). The ends lost 7 bases at V and 7 bases at J; junction bases unmatched: 8.

In its sample, this clone was seen many times. The rearrangement uses TRBV4-2 and TRBJ2-3; D perhaps matches TRBD2 (7 bases). V was pared by 0 bases and J by 4 bases, with 14 bases between. The CDR3 totals 16 residues. Germline lookup yields CDR1 LGHNA and CDR2 YNFKEQ. The CDR3 reads CASSQEVGGGADTQYF. In DNA form, the CDR3 reads TGTGCCAGCAGCCAAGAGGTAGGGGGGGGCGCAGATACGCAGTATTTT.

This clone was seen a handful of times. This chain links TRBV27 with TRBJ1-1; D might be TRBD1 (5 bases). Germline V gene data show CDR1 as MNHEY and CDR2 as SMNVEV (reference sequence). V was pared by 4 bases and J by 9 bases, with 24 bases between. This CDR3 has 16 residues. This chain's CDR3 is CASSSSRARRAGKAFF. The CDR3 DNA follows: TGTGCCAGCAGTTCCTCCAGGGCGCGACGGGCAGGGAAAGCTTTCTTT.

The CDR3 DNA follows: TGTGCCAGCAGCGAGGACGGACAGAACACTGAAGCTTTCTTT. This codes for CASSEDGQNTEAFF. The chain carries TRBV7-9 and TRBJ1-1; TRBD1 is a possible D gene (5 bases). CDR3 length: 14 amino acids. Germline loops: CDR1 SEHNR, CDR2 FQNEAQ (reference sequence). Trimming removed 5 bases at V and 1 base at J, with 11 bases between.

This chain links TRBV5-6 with TRBJ2-2, with TRBD2 matching over 10 bases. This CDR3 spans 14 amino acids. Per germline, CDR1 SGHDT and CDR2 YYEEEE. J lost 8 bases, V lost 3 bases, and 4 bases had no gene match. In DNA, the CDR3 is TGTGCCAGCAGCTCGGCTAGCGGGGGAGGGGAGCTGTTTTTT. Amino acid sequence: CASSSASGGGELFF. The full variable domain, in which reference TRBV5-6 and TRBJ2-2 provide the parts outside the CDR3, is DAGVTQSPTHLIKTRGQQVTLRCSPKSGHDTVSWYQQALGQGPQFIFQYYEEEERQRGNFPDRFSGHQFPNYSSELNVNALLLGDSALYLCASSSASGGGELFFGEGSRLTVL.

This CDR3 is CAISDPDVGAEAFF. The CDR3 nucleotides read TGTGCCATCAGTGACCCCGACGTAGGGGCTGAAGCTTTCTTT. The rearrangement links TRBV10-3 to TRBJ1-1; tentatively, D is TRBD1 (5 bases). This CDR3 comprises 14 residues. Germline CDR1 ENHRY, CDR2 SYGVKD. Between the trimmed V and J ends, which lost 3 bases and 6 bases, there was a span of 14 bases.

The chain joins TRBV5-5 to TRBJ1-1; D gene uncertain. Trimming left V 0 bases short and J 7 bases short, with 10 bases between. The V gene's germline CDR1 is SGHKS and CDR2 YYEKEE (reference sequence). The CDR3 has 13 residues. The CDR3 DNA reads as TGTGCCAGCAGCTTGGCTTCCGGGGTTGAAGCTTTCTTT. It specifies CASSLASGVEAFF.

V usage is TRBV2 and J usage is TRBJ1-2; 8 bases fit TRBD1. From germline, CDR1 is SNHLY and CDR2 FYNNEI. J lost 4 bases, V lost 4 bases, and 5 bases had no gene match. This CDR3 has 14 residues. CDR3 DNA: TGTGCCAGCAGTGCCATGACAGGGGTCTATGGCTACACCTTC. Its translation is CASSAMTGVYGYTF. Full variable domain (rest looked up from reference TRBV2 and TRBJ1-2): EPEVTQTPSHQVTQMGQEVILRCVPISNHLYFYWYRQILGQKVEFLVSFYNNEISEKSEIFDDQFSVERPDGSNFTLKIRSTKLEDSAMYFCASSAMTGVYGYTFGSGTRLTVV.

The chain has TRBV30 and TRBJ1-3; D is unclear. This CDR3 region has 12 residues. Looked up from germline, CDR1 is GTSNPN and CDR2 is SVGIG (reference sequence). V was shortened by 1 base and J by 4 bases, with 5 bases between the two germline ends. CDR3 sequence: CAWSATGNTIYF. In nucleotides, the CDR3 is TGTGCCTGGAGTGCTACCGGAAACACCATATATTTT. The full variable domain, its missing parts supplied by reference TRBV30 and TRBJ1-3, is SQTIHQWPATLVQPVGSPLSLECTVEGTSNPNLYWYRQAAGRGLQLLFYSVGIGQISSEVPQNLSASRPQDRQFILSSKKLLLSDSGFYLCAWSATGNTIYFGEGSWLTVV.

The CDR3 sequence: CASSPRQAYEQYF. CDR3 coding DNA: TGTGCCAGCAGCCCAAGACAGGCCTACGAGCAGTACTTC. This sequence joins TRBV7-6 and TRBJ2-7; D may be TRBD1 (6 bases). Germline assignment: CDR1 SGHVS and CDR2 FNYEAQ. This CDR3 has 13 amino acids. The V and J ends lost 5 bases and 2 bases respectively, with 10 bases between them.

This chain links TRBV4-1 with TRBJ2-7; 11 bases match TRBD2. V dropped 3 bases and J dropped 4; count of bases not matched to a gene: 5. The germline V gene encodes CDR1 MGHRA and CDR2 YSYEKL. The CDR3 loop spans 15 amino acids. This CDR3 reads CASSHTSGGDYEQYF. DNA for the CDR3: TGCGCCAGCAGCCATACTAGCGGGGGAGATTACGAGCAGTACTTC.

V and J are TRBV2 and TRBJ1-3, with 8 positions matching TRBD1. The trim removed 7 bases at V and 4 bases at J, leaving 12 bases unmatched. CDR1 is SNHLY, CDR2 FYNNEI, per germline. The CDR3 totals 16 residues. The CDR3 DNA follows: TGTGCCAGCAAGGGGACAGGCCCCACGGGAGGAAACACCATATATTTT. It yields the protein CASKGTGPTGGNTIYF.

As DNA, the CDR3 is TGTGCCAGCAGCCAAGGGACAGGGGTCCAGCCCCAGCATTTT. Protein: CASSQGTGVQPQHF. The chain joins TRBV4-2 to TRBJ1-5, with TRBD1 matching 9 bases. V lost 1 base to trimming and J lost 7 bases; unmatched junction nucleotides: 2. The CDR3 consists of 14 residues. In germline, CDR1 is LGHNA, CDR2 YNFKEQ.

V gene TRBV6-5 combines with J gene TRBJ2-5; 9 nucleotides line up with TRBD1. Trimming took 4 bases from V and 4 from J; bases not matched to a gene: 4. This CDR3 comprises 14 residues. From germline, CDR1 is MNHEY and CDR2 SVGAGI. This CDR3 reads CASSWGTGRETQYF. The CDR3 DNA is TGTGCCAGCAGTTGGGGGACAGGGAGAGAGACCCAGTACTTC.

The CDR3 nucleotides read TGTGCCAGCAGCTTGGACGGGACAGGGGTTACGTCCCTCCACTTT. Residues: CASSLDGTGVTSLHF. V and J are TRBV5-6 and TRBJ1-6, with TRBD1 matching over 10 bases. The CDR3 sequence is 15 residues long. Germline V gene sequence: CDR1 SGHDT, CDR2 YYEEEE. V was clipped by 0 bases and J by 14 bases; unmatched bases: 8.

This clone was seen once. The V gene is TRBV24-1, the J gene TRBJ1-3, with 9 positions matching TRBD1. Trimming took 8 bases from V and 3 from J; bases not matched to a gene: 13. This CDR3 spans 17 amino acids. The germline V gene encodes CDR1 KGHDR and CDR2 SFDVKD. CDR3 nucleotides: TGTGCCACCACCGGTCCCCTAGACAGGGGGATTGGAAACACCATATATTTT. Amino acids: CATTGPLDRGIGNTIYF.

The V call is TRBV3-1 (or the pseudogene TRBV3-2), the J call TRBJ1-6; no clear D gene. CDR1 is LGHDT and CDR2 is YNNKEL in the germline V gene (reference sequence). CDR3 size: 12 residues. V shed 2 bases and J shed 14 bases, with 10 bases lying between them. In nucleotides, the CDR3 is TGTGCCAGCAGCCAACCGGGAACGGCCCTCCACTTT. Protein product: CASSQPGTALHF.

This clone was seen a single time. This rearrangement joins TRBV11-2 to TRBJ1-6, with a possible D match to TRBD1 (6 bases). With 4 bases removed from V and 8 bases from J, the gap between germline ends came to 12 bases. The CDR3 is 14 residues long. Germline assignment: CDR1 SGHAT and CDR2 FQNNGV. In DNA form, the CDR3 reads TGTGCCAGCAGCTCGGACAGTAGTTATTCACCCCTCCACTTT. Translated, it gives CASSSDSSYSPLHF.

The table lists this clone with a few counts. The chain is built from TRBV5-1 and TRBJ1-4; 9 bases are a match to TRBD1. The V gene end was trimmed by 0 bases and the J gene end by 8 bases; junction bases not matched to a gene: 2. Germline loops: CDR1 SGHRS, CDR2 YFSETQ. The CDR3 totals 14 residues. Written as DNA, the CDR3 is TGCGCCAGCAGCTTGGAAACAGGGGGCGAAAAACTGTTTTTT. Translation: CASSLETGGEKLFF.

The V and J genes are TRBV5-1 and TRBJ2-7, with 9 positions matching TRBD1. Trimming at V came to 4 bases and at J to 4 bases, leaving 3 bases not matched to a gene. This CDR3 contains 13 residues. Germline V gene sequence: CDR1 SGHRS, CDR2 YFSETQ. The CDR3: CASSTGTGYEQYF. The CDR3, as DNA: TGCGCCAGCAGCACCGGGACAGGGTACGAGCAGTACTTC. Combining the CDR3 with reference TRBV5-1 and TRBJ2-7 gives the whole variable domain KAGVTQTPRYLIKTRGQQVTLSCSPISGHRSVSWYQQTPGQGLQFLFEYFSETQRNKGNFPGRFSGRQFSNSRSEMNVSTLELGDSALYLCASSTGTGYEQYFGPGTRLTVT.

V is TRBV19 and J is TRBJ1-2, with D unclear. Trimming took off 7 bases at V and 2 bases at J, with 23 bases between the two ends. Germline CDR1 LNHDA, CDR2 SQIVND (reference sequence). The CDR3 runs 17 residues. CDR3 loop: CASILRVSGSSNYGYTF. In DNA form, the CDR3 reads TGTGCCAGTATATTGAGAGTTTCGGGGTCCTCCAACTATGGCTACACCTTC.

V gene TRBV10-2 combines with J gene TRBJ1-2; TRBD1 aligns across 11 bases. J gave up 7 bases and V 0 bases, and 4 bases lay outside the gene matches. Germline CDR1 WSHSY, CDR2 SAAADI. The CDR3 extends over 15 amino acids. CDR3 in DNA: TGCGCCAGCAGTGAGTCTCGGGACAGGGGGACTGGCTACACCTTC. Translation: CASSESRDRGTGYTF.

The chain links TRBV5-1 to TRBJ2-5, with a weak D call TRBD1 (6 bases). V was shortened by 3 bases and J by 2 bases, with 20 bases between the two germline ends. The CDR3 spans 17 residues. Germline lookup yields CDR1 SGHRS and CDR2 YFSETQ. The CDR3 coding sequence is TGCGCCAGCAGCTCAGGAACAGGGTTCGTTAGACAAGAGACCCAGTACTTC. It is translated as CASSSGTGFVRQETQYF.

Note on this clone: This sample also contains other DNA sequences that code for the same CDR3. The gene calls are TRBV18 and TRBJ2-5; 10 bases agree with TRBD1. Germline CDR1 reads KGHSH; CDR2 reads LQKENI. The CDR3 is 14 amino acids. J lost 3 bases, V lost 3 bases, and 1 base had no gene match. Here the CDR3 reads CASSPGTGEETQYF. The CDR3 bases are TGTGCCAGCTCACCCGGGACAGGGGAAGAGACCCAGTACTTC.

The J gene is TRBJ2-3, the V gene TRBV7-3; a weak D match, TRBD2 (6 bases). Germline V lookup: CDR1 SGHTA, CDR2 FQGTGA. The V and J ends lost 5 bases and 2 bases respectively, with 17 bases between them. This CDR3 has 16 amino acids. The CDR3 DNA follows: TGTGCCAGCAGCCAGGGAGGTGGGCGATCCACAGATACGCAGTATTTT. Its protein product is CASSQGGGRSTDTQYF.

The genes are TRBV27 and TRBJ1-1, with TRBD1 identical over 8 bases. The CDR3 has 17 residues. The V gene end was trimmed by 2 bases and the J gene end by 0 bases; junction bases not matched to a gene: 8. Germline loops: CDR1 MNHEY, CDR2 SMNVEV (reference sequence). The CDR3 DNA reads TGTGCCAGCAGTTTAGCCCCCCTGACAGGGGTGAACACTGAAGCTTTCTTT. Translated: CASSLAPLTGVNTEAFF.

The genes are TRBV10-2 and TRBJ2-6; possibly TRBD1 for D (6 bases). This CDR3 contains 16 residues. CDR1 and CDR2 (germline): WSHSY, SAAADI. V lost 9 bases and J lost 0, with 15 bases in between. This CDR3 reads CASEPGHFSGANVLTF. The DNA of the CDR3 is TGCGCCAGTGAACCGGGACATTTCTCTGGGGCCAACGTCCTGACTTTC.